This TCR beta chain was recovered during a study of regulatory T cells in long-lasting Graves disease. Study results and caveats: TRBV28 was favored in persistent disease, as were TRBJ1-2 and TRBJ2-5. Patients whose Graves' disease persisted exhibited lower TCR diversity than those newly diagnosed.

CDR3 length equals 14 residues. The V gene's germline CDR1 is KGHSH and CDR2 LQKENI. The V and J ends lost 5 bases and 3 bases, in that order; junction bases with no gene match: 5. This clonotype has only a few counts. Its antigen remains unidentified. Regarding time point: persistent/refractory GD, antithyroid drugs over 5 years with positive TRAb. PBMCs provided the RNA from which the TCR library was made. An endocrinology department in Xi'an, China, supplied the patients. Both iRepertoire HTBI primers and Arm-PCR of CDR3 regions were used to build the TCR beta libraries. TCRdb re-derived calls from the multiplex PCR reads in MiXCR, one entry per CDR3 protein. Of around 460,000 distinct CDR3 sequences in the sample, roughly 21% were seen once.

Sequenced here: peripheral blood mononuclear cells (PBMCs), sampled when the disease was refractory, from a patient treated with antithyroid drugs. The chain combines TRBV18 with TRBJ1-1; TRBD1 agrees at 8 bases. This clonotype originated in a female donor with Graves disease. The CDR3 nucleotides are TGTGCCAGCTCAGCGGACAGGGCTGACACTGAAGCTTTCTTT. It yields the protein CASSADRADTEAFF.